This TCR beta chain was retrieved from a study of regulatory T cells in long-lasting Graves disease. Time point of the sample: persistent/refractory GD, antithyroid drugs over 5 years with positive TRAb. There was RNA extracted from PBMCs, and the TCR library was made from it. Enrollment of patients was through an endocrinology department in Xi'an, China. Collection of peripheral blood (about 10 milliliters) was done using EDTA tubes. CDR1 and CDR2 from the germline V gene are SGHAT and FQNNGV. Trimming cost V 2 bases and J 2 bases, with 14 bases left between them. The CDR3 totals 16 residues. Investigators prepared the TCR beta libraries by applying iRepertoire HTBI primers and Arm-PCR of CDR3 regions. Using its own MiXCR run on the multiplex PCR reads, TCRdb lists one record per CDR3 protein. The table lists 600,000 to 850,000 distinct CDR3 sequences, about 32% of them singletons.

V usage is TRBV11-2 and J usage is TRBJ2-3; no clear D. Sequencing used peripheral blood mononuclear cells (PBMCs), obtained when the disease was refractory, from a patient treated with antithyroid drugs. The TCR comes from a female donor with Graves disease. This CDR3 reads CASSLRPSFNTDTQYF. In nucleotides, the CDR3 is TGTGCCAGCAGCTTACGTCCTAGTTTTAACACAGATACGCAGTATTTT.